The 11 T cell receptor beta chains below all came from one sample that was sequenced in a study of blood T cell repertoires in COVID-19. Produced via immunoSEQ multiplex PCR; TCRdb's table is partial and in-frame only. The sample consists of some 110,000 clones, around 90% of them appearing once. Sample: peripheral blood. Source of these receptors: a human donor in a cohort sampled during active COVID-19.

This sequence joins TRBV6-5 and TRBJ1-1, with 8 bases lining up with TRBD1. J gave up 0 bases and V 5 bases, and 5 bases lay outside the gene matches. Germline CDR1 reads MNHEY; CDR2 reads SVGAGI. The CDR3 is 15 residues long. The CDR3 reads CASSRTGIMNTEAFF. The CDR3 DNA reads as TGTGCCAGCAGTCGGACAGGGATCATGAACACTGAAGCTTTCTTT.

In this sample, this clone turned up a few times. The J gene is TRBJ2-5, the V gene TRBV5-1; D ambiguous. Germline values: CDR1 SGHRS, CDR2 YFSETQ. Trimming removed 4 bases from V and 5 bases from J, with 15 bases in between. The CDR3 length is 14 residues. CDR3 residues: CASSLSKQVETQYF. The CDR3 DNA follows: TGCGCCAGCAGCCTTTCTAAGCAAGTGGAGACCCAGTACTTC.

This chain uses TRBV5-1 with TRBJ2-3, with D perhaps TRBD2 (6 bases). Germline V lookup: CDR1 SGHRS, CDR2 YFSETQ. This CDR3 has 13 residues. The ends were cut back, 6 bases at V and 1 base at J, with 9 bases in the middle. The CDR3, as DNA: TGCGCCAGCAAATCTAGCGGCACAGATACGCAGTATTTT. Residues: CASKSSGTDTQYF.

The rearrangement links TRBV6-5 to TRBJ1-5, with D uncertain. The V end was cut by 7 bases, the J end by 3 bases, with 7 bases between. CDR1 and CDR2 (germline): MNHEY, SVGAGI. The CDR3 length is 12 residues. The DNA for the CDR3 is TGTGCCAGCACTCTACCCAATCAGCCCCAGCATTTT. It yields the protein CASTLPNQPQHF.

The V and J genes are TRBV18 and TRBJ1-2; D possibly corresponds to TRBD1 (5 bases). This CDR3 region has 15 residues. V was pared by 3 bases and J by 0 bases, with 11 bases between. Looked up from germline, CDR1 is KGHSH and CDR2 is LQKENI. The CDR3 spells CASSPRQNSNYGYTF. CDR3 DNA sequence: TGTGCCAGCTCACCCAGACAGAATTCTAACTATGGCTACACCTTC.

The V gene is TRBV7-2, the J gene TRBJ1-2, with 7 positions matching TRBD1. The J segment lost 8 bases and the V segment lost 1 base, leaving 10 bases of the junction unmatched. Germline CDR1 SGHTA, CDR2 FQGNSA. This CDR3 comprises 15 residues. The CDR3 is CASSLELSRGGGYTF. CDR3 in DNA: TGTGCCAGCAGCTTAGAACTCAGTCGAGGGGGCGGCTACACCTTC.

The CDR3: CASRWTGPDTIYF. CDR3 DNA sequence: TGTGCCAGCAGATGGACAGGGCCAGACACCATATATTTT. This sequence joins TRBV7-9 and TRBJ1-3, with TRBD1 matching over 8 bases. The CDR3 has 13 residues. Germline assignment: CDR1 SEHNR and CDR2 FQNEAQ (reference sequence). With V trimmed by 6 bases and J by 8 bases, 6 bases remained unmatched.

V usage is TRBV7-9 and J usage is TRBJ2-7, with D possibly TRBD2 on 5 matching bases. The ends were cut back, 5 bases at V and 3 bases at J, with 8 bases in the middle. Germline values: CDR1 SEHNR, CDR2 FQNEAQ (reference sequence). The CDR3 covers 12 residues. The CDR3 is CASSAGYYEQYF. CDR3 bases: TGTGCCAGCAGCGCGGGCTACTACGAGCAGTACTTC.

The chain links TRBV12-5 to TRBJ1-5, with TRBD1 matching 7 bases. V lost 5 bases, J lost 4 bases, and 8 bases stayed unmatched. This CDR3 has 15 residues. Per germline, CDR1 LGHNT and CDR2 FRNRAP. CDR3 nucleotide sequence: TGTGCTAGTGGTAAACAGGGGTTGGGAAATCAGCCCCAGCATTTT. This codes for CASGKQGLGNQPQHF.

In this sample, this clone turned up once. The chain links TRBV30 to TRBJ2-7, with a weak D call TRBD1 (6 bases). This CDR3 is built from 13 residues. The V and J ends lost 2 bases and 3 bases respectively, with 11 bases between them. Germline V gives CDR1 GTSNPN, CDR2 SVGIG (reference sequence). In DNA, the CDR3 is TGTGCCTGGAGTACAGGGATCCTCTACGAGCAGTACTTC. As protein: CAWSTGILYEQYF.

The chain combines TRBV12-3 or TRBV12-4 with TRBJ2-4; possible D gene TRBD1, 6 bases. Trimming stripped 5 bases from V and 9 bases from J, with 14 bases between. The CDR3 extends over 13 amino acids. The CDR3 sequence: CASSPQQGVIQYF. CDR3 nucleotides: TGTGCCAGCAGTCCTCAACAGGGAGTCATTCAGTACTTC.